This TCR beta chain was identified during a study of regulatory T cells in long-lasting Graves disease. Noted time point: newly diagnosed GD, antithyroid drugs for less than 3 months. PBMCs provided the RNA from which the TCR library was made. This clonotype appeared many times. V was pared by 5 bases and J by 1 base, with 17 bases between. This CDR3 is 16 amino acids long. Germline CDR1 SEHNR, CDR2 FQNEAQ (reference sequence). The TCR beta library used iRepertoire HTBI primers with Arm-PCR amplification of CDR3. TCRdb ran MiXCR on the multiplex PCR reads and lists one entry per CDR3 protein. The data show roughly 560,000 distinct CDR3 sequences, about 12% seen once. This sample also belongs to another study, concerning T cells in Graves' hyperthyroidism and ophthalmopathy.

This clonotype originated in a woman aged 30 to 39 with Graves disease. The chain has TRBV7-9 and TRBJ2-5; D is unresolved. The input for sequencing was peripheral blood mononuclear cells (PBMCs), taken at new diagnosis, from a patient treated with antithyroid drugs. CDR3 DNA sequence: TGTGCCAGCAGCCCCGCGGTGGGCAGGAGCCAAGAGACCCAGTACTTC. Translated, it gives CASSPAVGRSQETQYF.